This passage covers 17 T cell receptor beta chains from one sample sequenced in a study of CD8+ T cells in alopecia areata. As to treatment: oral pan-JAK inhibitor, 5-10 mg twice daily. Extracted from the samples, RNA was reverse transcribed into cDNA to serve as the sequencing template. Libraries were prepared by immunoSEQ multiplex PCR; TCRdb keeps only in-frame clonotypes and omits some of them. This table holds 190,000 or so clones, around 60% found once. The specimen was CD4+ T cells sorted from blood, collected at week 4, from a patient treated with tofacitinib. Receptors originate from a human donor with alopecia areata.

This clone came up a few times. V gene TRBV7-2 combines with J gene TRBJ2-5, with 8 bases lining up with TRBD2. V lost 3 bases to trimming and J lost 5 bases; unmatched junction nucleotides: 11. The CDR3 is made up of 16 amino acids. Germline CDR1 SGHTA, CDR2 FQGNSA. The CDR3 sequence is CASSLVSGLGRETQYF. The CDR3 nucleotides are TGTGCCAGCAGCTTGGTCTCGGGACTAGGACGGGAGACCCAGTACTTC. The full variable domain, with the rest looked up from reference TRBV7-2 and TRBJ2-5, is GAGVSQSPSNKVTEKGKDVELRCDPISGHTALYWYRQSLGQGLEFLIYFQGNSAPDKSGLPSDRFSAERTGGSVSTLTIQRTQQEDSAVYLCASSLVSGLGRETQYFGPGTRLLVL.

The chain employs TRBV5-6 and TRBJ2-1; 11 bases map to TRBD2. The CDR3 covers 15 residues. CDR1 and CDR2 from the germline V gene are SGHDT and YYEEEE. V lost 3 bases and J lost 5; bases outside the gene matches: 4. CDR3 nucleotides: TGTGCCAGCAGCTCACTAGCGGGGGTCAACAATGAGCAGTTCTTC. Its translation is CASSSLAGVNNEQFF.

This clone was counted between two and nine times. J is TRBJ2-5 and V is TRBV29-1, with D possibly being TRBD2 (5 bases). The V end lost 7 bases, the J end lost 5 bases, and 14 bases lay between the germline ends. Germline V lookup: CDR1 SQVTM, CDR2 ANQGSEA. This CDR3 spans 12 amino acids. The CDR3 here is CSGIRGGETQYF. The CDR3 DNA sequence: TGCAGCGGGATTCGAGGCGGGGAGACCCAGTACTTC.

The sample holds a few counts of this clone. The chain joins TRBV28 to TRBJ1-2; 7 bases line up with TRBD1. CDR3 length: 17 amino acids. V lost 1 base and J lost 8; bases outside the gene matches: 16. Germline V CDR1 and CDR2: MDHEN, SYDVKM. The CDR3 nucleotides are TGTGCCAGCAGTTTATTTAAAGGACAGGCTCAACGTGGAGGCTACACCTTC. Translating it yields CASSLFKGQAQRGGYTF.

This rearrangement joins TRBV29-1 to TRBJ1-6; 8 nucleotides agree with TRBD1. Losses at the gene ends were 4 bases for V and 9 bases for J; bases not matched to a gene: 5. Germline V gene sequence: CDR1 SQVTM, CDR2 ANQGSEA. CDR3 length: 13 amino acids. CDR3 protein: CSVGGTGGSPLHF. CDR3 DNA: TGCAGCGTTGGGGGGACAGGCGGTTCACCCCTCCACTTT.

The gene calls are TRBV27 and TRBJ1-2; TRBD1 is a possible D gene (5 bases). Germline loops: CDR1 MNHEY, CDR2 SMNVEV (reference sequence). Trimming stripped 2 bases from V and 4 bases from J, with 11 bases between. This CDR3 is 14 amino acids long. The chain's CDR3 is CASSLQGSTYGYTF. The CDR3 DNA reads TGTGCCAGCAGTTTACAGGGATCCACCTATGGCTACACCTTC.

A single count supports this clone. The rearrangement uses TRBV18 and TRBJ2-7; 8 nucleotides agree with TRBD2. The germline V gene encodes CDR1 KGHSH and CDR2 LQKENI. This CDR3 spans 14 amino acids. Trimming took 2 bases from V and 2 from J; bases not matched to a gene: 2. In DNA, the CDR3 is TGTGCCAGCTCACCAAGCGGGGGAACCTACGAGCAGTACTTC. Translating gives CASSPSGGTYEQYF.

Notes on this clone: The same CDR3 can be traced to other DNA sequences in this sample. The chain joins TRBV30 to TRBJ1-1; D gene ambiguous. The CDR3 has 12 residues. V shed 2 bases and J shed 1 base, with 5 bases lying between them. CDR1 and CDR2 (germline): GTSNPN, SVGIG (reference sequence). The CDR3 loop reads CAWSSGNTEAFF. The CDR3 DNA is TGTGCCTGGAGTTCCGGGAACACTGAAGCTTTCTTT. The full variable domain, with the rest looked up from reference TRBV30 and TRBJ1-1, is SQTIHQWPATLVQPVGSPLSLECTVEGTSNPNLYWYRQAAGRGLQLLFYSVGIGQISSEVPQNLSASRPQDRQFILSSKKLLLSDSGFYLCAWSSGNTEAFFGQGTRLTVV.

This sequence joins TRBV30 and TRBJ2-2; D is unresolved. Germline V gene sequence: CDR1 GTSNPN, CDR2 SVGIG (reference sequence). V was trimmed by 5 bases and J by 5 bases, leaving 12 bases between them. The CDR3 has 13 residues. The CDR3 sequence is CAWYPGGTGELFF. As DNA, the CDR3 is TGTGCCTGGTATCCGGGCGGTACCGGGGAGCTGTTTTTT.

The chain joins TRBV30 to TRBJ2-1, with D unclear. The CDR3 is 11 amino acids. The V gene's germline CDR1 is GTSNPN and CDR2 SVGIG (reference sequence). Trimming cost V 2 bases and J 8 bases, with 7 bases left between them. The CDR3 nucleotides are TGTGCCTGGAGTCACCGTCATGAGCAGTTCTTC. This sequence encodes CAWSHRHEQFF. Supplemented by reference TRBV30 and TRBJ2-1, the full variable domain reads SQTIHQWPATLVQPVGSPLSLECTVEGTSNPNLYWYRQAAGRGLQLLFYSVGIGQISSEVPQNLSASRPQDRQFILSSKKLLLSDSGFYLCAWSHRHEQFFGPGTRLTVL.

The gene calls are TRBV7-9 and TRBJ2-7, with 7 nucleotides matching TRBD2. The ends lost 1 base at V and 3 bases at J; junction bases unmatched: 6. Germline V CDR1 and CDR2: SEHNR, FQNEAQ (reference sequence). This CDR3 has 15 residues. The CDR3 nucleotides are TGTGCCAGCAGCTTAGGAGCGGGATCTTACTACGAGCAGTACTTC. Translating gives CASSLGAGSYYEQYF.

V is TRBV5-1 and J is TRBJ2-4; D is perhaps TRBD2 (5 bases). CDR1 SGHRS and CDR2 YFSETQ come from the germline V gene. This CDR3 has 14 residues. Trimming took off 2 bases at V and 6 bases at J, with 12 bases between the two ends. This CDR3 is CASSLIYEGNIQYF. Here the CDR3 DNA reads TGCGCCAGCAGCTTAATATACGAGGGAAACATTCAGTACTTC. Together with reference TRBV5-1 and TRBJ2-4, the CDR3 gives the full variable domain: KAGVTQTPRYLIKTRGQQVTLSCSPISGHRSVSWYQQTPGQGLQFLFEYFSETQRNKGNFPGRFSGRQFSNSRSEMNVSTLELGDSALYLCASSLIYEGNIQYFGAGTRLSVL.

V is TRBV29-1 and J is TRBJ1-1; 8 bases fit TRBD1. Germline V CDR1 and CDR2: SQVTM, ANQGSEA. After removal of 7 bases from V and 1 base from J, the junction contained 5 bases not matched to a gene. The CDR3 length is 13 residues. The CDR3 nucleotides are TGCAGCGGCGACAGGGGCCAGAACACTGAAGCTTTCTTT. Protein: CSGDRGQNTEAFF.

V gene TRBV29-1 combines with J gene TRBJ2-5; possibly TRBD1 for D (6 bases). V lost 7 bases, J lost 5 bases, and 20 bases lay in between. The CDR3 contains 14 residues. Germline assignment: CDR1 SQVTM and CDR2 ANQGSEA. The CDR3 DNA reads TGCAGCGCCTCAGGGGCCGCAAGTACGGAGACCCAGTACTTC. It yields the protein CSASGAASTETQYF.

This clone occurred a few times. The rearrangement uses TRBV7-3 and TRBJ2-1; 9 bases fit TRBD2. The CDR3 is 15 amino acids. Germline loops: CDR1 SGHTA, CDR2 FQGTGA. The V gene end was trimmed by 6 bases and the J gene end by 4 bases; junction bases not matched to a gene: 7. In DNA, the CDR3 is TGTGCCAGCAGTTCCAGCGGGGGGCTATACAATGAGCAGTTCTTC. As protein: CASSSSGGLYNEQFF.

This chain uses TRBV10-3 with TRBJ2-7; 12 nucleotides line up with TRBD1. V lost 2 bases to trimming and J lost 4 bases; unmatched junction nucleotides: 3. The CDR3 loop spans 15 amino acids. Germline V CDR1 and CDR2: ENHRY, SYGVKD. Here the CDR3 reads CAISEGDRGPYEQYF. In DNA, the CDR3 is TGTGCCATCAGTGAGGGGGACAGGGGGCCTTACGAGCAGTACTTC.

J is TRBJ2-5 and V is TRBV4-1; TRBD2 agrees at 7 bases. Trimming at V came to 0 bases and at J to 4 bases, leaving 8 bases not matched to a gene. The CDR3 extends over 16 amino acids. Per germline, CDR1 MGHRA and CDR2 YSYEKL. CDR3 nucleotide sequence: TGCGCCAGCAGCCAAGAGGGGGGGGTTCCAGGAGAGACCCAGTACTTC. Its protein product is CASSQEGGVPGETQYF.